This TCR beta chain comes out of a study of chemoradiotherapy in HPV16-positive cancers. Study information: Functional T-cell assays on a couple of HPV16-positive patients' cells defined candidate HPV-specific clones and common TCR motifs.

Measured with immunoSEQ multiplex PCR; TCRdb has only the in-frame clones, and not every one. The table includes under 15,000 clones, 60% to 80% detected once. Germline CDR1 LNHDA, CDR2 SQIVND (reference sequence). With 5 bases clipped from V and 8 bases from J, the junction kept 13 bases outside the gene matches. The length of the CDR3 is 15 residues. This receptor was obtained from a human donor with HPV-associated anogenital cancer. V is TRBV19 and J is TRBJ1-2, with 8 bases that match TRBD1. Specimen collection occurred from a patient who underwent chemoradiotherapy. The chain's CDR3 is CASSSTRQGQGGYTF. The CDR3 region has the DNA TGTGCCAGTAGTTCTACTCGACAGGGGCAAGGGGGCTACACCTTC.